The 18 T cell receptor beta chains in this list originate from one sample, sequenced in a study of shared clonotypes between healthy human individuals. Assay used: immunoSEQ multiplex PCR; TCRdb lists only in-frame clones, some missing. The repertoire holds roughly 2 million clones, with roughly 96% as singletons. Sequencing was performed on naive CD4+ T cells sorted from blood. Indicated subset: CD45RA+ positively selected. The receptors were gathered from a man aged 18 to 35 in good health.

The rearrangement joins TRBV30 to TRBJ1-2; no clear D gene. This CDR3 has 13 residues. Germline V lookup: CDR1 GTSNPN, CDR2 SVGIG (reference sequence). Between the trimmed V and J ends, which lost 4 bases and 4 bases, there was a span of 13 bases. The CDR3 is CAWTTLLGYGYTF. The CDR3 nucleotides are TGTGCCTGGACGACCCTGTTGGGCTATGGCTACACCTTC.

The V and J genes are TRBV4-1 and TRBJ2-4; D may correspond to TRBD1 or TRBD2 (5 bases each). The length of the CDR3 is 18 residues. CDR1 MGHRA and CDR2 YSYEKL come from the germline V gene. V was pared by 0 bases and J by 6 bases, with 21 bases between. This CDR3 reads CASSQERGPGNSANIQYF. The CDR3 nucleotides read TGCGCCAGCAGCCAAGAGAGGGGCCCAGGGAATAGTGCAAACATTCAGTACTTC.

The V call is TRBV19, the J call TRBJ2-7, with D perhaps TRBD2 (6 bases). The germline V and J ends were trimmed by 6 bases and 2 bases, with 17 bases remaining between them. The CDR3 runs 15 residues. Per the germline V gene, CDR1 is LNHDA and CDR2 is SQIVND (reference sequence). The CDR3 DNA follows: TGTGCCAGTAGGCTACGGGACTCCGACCCCTACGAGCAGTACTTC. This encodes CASRLRDSDPYEQYF.

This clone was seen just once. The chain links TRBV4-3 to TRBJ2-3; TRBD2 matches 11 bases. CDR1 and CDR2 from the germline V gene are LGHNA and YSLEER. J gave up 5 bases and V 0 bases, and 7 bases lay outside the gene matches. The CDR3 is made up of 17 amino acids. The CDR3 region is CASSQDLSTSGKDTQYF. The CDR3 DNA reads TGCGCCAGCAGCCAAGATTTGTCGACTAGCGGGAAAGATACGCAGTATTTT.

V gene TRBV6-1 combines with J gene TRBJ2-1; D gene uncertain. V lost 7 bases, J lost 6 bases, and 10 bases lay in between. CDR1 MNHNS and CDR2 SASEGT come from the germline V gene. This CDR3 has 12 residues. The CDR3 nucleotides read TGTGCCAGCAAACCCTGGGGCAATGAGCAGTTCTTC. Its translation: CASKPWGNEQFF.

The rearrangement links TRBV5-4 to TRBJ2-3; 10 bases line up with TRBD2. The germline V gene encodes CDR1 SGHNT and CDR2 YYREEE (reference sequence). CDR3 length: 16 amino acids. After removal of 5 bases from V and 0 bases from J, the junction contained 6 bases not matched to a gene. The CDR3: CASSPPSGGSTDTQYF. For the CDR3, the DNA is TGTGCCAGCAGTCCACCTAGCGGGGGTAGCACAGATACGCAGTATTTT. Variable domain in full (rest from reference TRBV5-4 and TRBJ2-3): ETGVTQSPTHLIKTRGQQVTLRCSSQSGHNTVSWYQQALGQGPQFIFQYYREEENGRGNFPPRFSGLQFPNYSSELNVNALELDDSALYLCASSPPSGGSTDTQYFGPGTRLTVL.

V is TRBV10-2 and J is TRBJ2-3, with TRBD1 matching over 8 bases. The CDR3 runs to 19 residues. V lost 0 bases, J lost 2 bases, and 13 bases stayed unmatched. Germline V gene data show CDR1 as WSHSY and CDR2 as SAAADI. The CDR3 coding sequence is TGCGCCAGCAGTGAGTCGTTTGAACTAGGACAGGGTTTCACAGATACGCAGTATTTT. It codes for CASSESFELGQGFTDTQYF.

The CDR3 reads CASIRQRSSYEQYF. As DNA, the CDR3 is TGTGCCAGCATCCGACAGCGGAGCTCCTACGAGCAGTACTTC. The chain combines TRBV28 with TRBJ2-7; D is perhaps TRBD1 or TRBD2 (5 bases each). This CDR3 comprises 14 residues. V shed 7 bases and J shed 0 bases, with 13 bases lying between them. CDR1 and CDR2 from the germline V gene are MDHEN and SYDVKM.

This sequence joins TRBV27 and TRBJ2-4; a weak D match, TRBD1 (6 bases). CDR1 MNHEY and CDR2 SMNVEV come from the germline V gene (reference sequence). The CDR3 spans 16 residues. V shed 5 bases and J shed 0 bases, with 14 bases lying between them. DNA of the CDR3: TGTGCCAGCAGTCAACAGGGTGTCCTAGCCAAAAACATTCAGTACTTC. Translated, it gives CASSQQGVLAKNIQYF.

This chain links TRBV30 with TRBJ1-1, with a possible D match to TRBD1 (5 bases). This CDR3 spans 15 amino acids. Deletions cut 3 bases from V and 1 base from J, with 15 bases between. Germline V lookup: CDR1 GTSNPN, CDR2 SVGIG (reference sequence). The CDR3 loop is CAWRPRGRENTEAFF. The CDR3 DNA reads TGTGCCTGGAGACCTCGGGGCAGGGAGAACACTGAAGCTTTCTTT.

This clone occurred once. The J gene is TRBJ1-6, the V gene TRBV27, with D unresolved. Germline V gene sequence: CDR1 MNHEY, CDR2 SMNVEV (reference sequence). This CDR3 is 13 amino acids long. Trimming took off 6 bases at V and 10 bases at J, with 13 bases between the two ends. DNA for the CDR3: TGTGCCAGCAGGGAGTTCGCGCGCTCACCCCTCCACTTT. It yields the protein CASREFARSPLHF.

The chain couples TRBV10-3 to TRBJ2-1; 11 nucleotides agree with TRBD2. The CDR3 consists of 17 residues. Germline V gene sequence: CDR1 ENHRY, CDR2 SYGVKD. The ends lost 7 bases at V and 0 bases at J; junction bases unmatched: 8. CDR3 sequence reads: CAIKTGTSGRSYNEQFF. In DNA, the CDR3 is TGTGCCATCAAAACGGGGACTAGCGGTCGCTCCTACAATGAGCAGTTCTTC.

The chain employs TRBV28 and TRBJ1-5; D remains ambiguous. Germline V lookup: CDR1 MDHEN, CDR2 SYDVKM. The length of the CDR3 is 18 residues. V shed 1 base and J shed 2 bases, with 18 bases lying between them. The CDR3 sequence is CASSLFGRGIDGNQPQHF. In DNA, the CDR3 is TGTGCCAGCAGTTTATTTGGGAGAGGGATCGACGGCAATCAGCCCCAGCATTTT.

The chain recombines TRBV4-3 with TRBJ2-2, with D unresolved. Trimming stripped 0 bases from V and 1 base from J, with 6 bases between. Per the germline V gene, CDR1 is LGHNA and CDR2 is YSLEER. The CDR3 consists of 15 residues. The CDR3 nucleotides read TGCGCCAGCAGCCAAGATACCGGGAACACCGGGGAGCTGTTTTTT. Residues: CASSQDTGNTGELFF.

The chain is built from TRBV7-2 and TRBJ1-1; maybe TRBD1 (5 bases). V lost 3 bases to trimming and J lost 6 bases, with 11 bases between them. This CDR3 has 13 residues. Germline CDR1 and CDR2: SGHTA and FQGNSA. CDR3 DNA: TGTGCCAGCAGCTTTGGGGGATTGTCTGAAGCTTTCTTT. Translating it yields CASSFGGLSEAFF.

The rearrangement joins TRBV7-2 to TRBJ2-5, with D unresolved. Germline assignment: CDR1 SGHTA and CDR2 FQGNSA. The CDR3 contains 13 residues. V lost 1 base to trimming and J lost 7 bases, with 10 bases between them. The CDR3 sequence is CASSLDSSSTQYF. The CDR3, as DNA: TGTGCCAGCAGCTTAGATTCCTCTTCGACCCAGTACTTC.

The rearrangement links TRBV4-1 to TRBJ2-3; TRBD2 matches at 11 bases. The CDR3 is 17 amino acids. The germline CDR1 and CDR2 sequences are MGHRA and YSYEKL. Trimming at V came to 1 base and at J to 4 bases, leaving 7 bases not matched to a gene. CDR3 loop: CASSQVGASGRPDTQYF. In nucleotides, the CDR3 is TGCGCCAGCAGCCAAGTCGGGGCTAGCGGGAGGCCAGATACGCAGTATTTT.

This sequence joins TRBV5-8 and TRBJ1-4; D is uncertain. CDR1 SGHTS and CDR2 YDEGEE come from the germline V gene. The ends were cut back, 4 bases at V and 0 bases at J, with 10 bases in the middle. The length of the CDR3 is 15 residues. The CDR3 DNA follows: TGTGCCAGCAGCCCGGATGAGGCAACTAATGAAAAACTGTTTTTT. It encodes CASSPDEATNEKLFF.